These T cell receptor beta chains were read from a single sample in a study of control samples from healthy donors and cancer patients. Sequencing was performed with immunoSEQ multiplex PCR; in TCRdb, only in-frame clones are kept and a portion is missing. The sample includes 130,000 or so clones, just under 90% of them seen just once. The sample taken for sequencing was PBMCs. The receptors here all came from a man aged 45 to 65 with head and neck cancer. Each CDR3 is given with its conserved first and last residue. The D gene is left open where the match is weak. Rows give clone size only sometimes, using once, few, many, or a class for an expanded clone.

clone size	D gene	V gene	J gene	CDR3 protein	CDR3 DNA
medium-sized	-	TRBV29-1	TRBJ1-5	CSFSIGNQPQHF	TGCAGTTTCTCCATAGGAAATCAGCCCCAGCATTTT
-	TRBD2	TRBV15	TRBJ2-1	CATSREYFAGVREQFF	TGTGCCACCAGCAGAGAATACTTCGCGGGAGTTCGTGAGCAGTTCTTC
-	-	TRBV5-1	TRBJ1-2	CASGLGNGYTF	TGCGCCAGTGGACTTGGGAATGGCTACACCTTC
-	-	TRBV28	TRBJ2-7	CASSFYRDSYEQYF	TGTGCCAGCAGTTTTTACAGGGACTCCTACGAGCAGTACTTC
-	TRBD1	TRBV30	TRBJ2-7	CAWNRGVNEQYF	TGTGCCTGGAACAGGGGGGTAAACGAGCAGTACTTC
-	-	TRBV6-5	TRBJ2-3	CASSLQGTDTQYF	TGTGCCAGCAGTTTACAAGGCACAGATACGCAGTATTTT
-	-	TRBV7-8	TRBJ2-3	CASSPREGTDTQYF	TGTGCCAGCAGCCCTAGGGAGGGCACAGATACGCAGTATTTT
-	-	TRBV5-1	TRBJ1-5	CASSSGTINQPQHF	TGCGCCAGCAGCTCCGGGACAATTAATCAGCCCCAGCATTTT
-	TRBD2	TRBV28	TRBJ2-3	CASRWTSGRGDTQYF	TGTGCCAGCAGGTGGACTAGCGGGAGGGGGGATACGCAGTATTTT
-	-	TRBV28	TRBJ2-7	CASTAQASSYEQYF	TGTGCCAGCACGGCACAAGCAAGCTCCTACGAGCAGTACTTC
-	-	TRBV4-2	TRBJ1-1	CASSHGGVSNTEAFF	TGTGCCAGCAGCCATGGAGGGGTGTCGAACACTGAAGCTTTCTTT
once	-	TRBV3-1/TRBV3-2	TRBJ2-7	CAAAKIYITSYEQYF	TGTGCAGCAGCCAAGATATACATAACCTCCTACGAGCAGTACTTC
-	-	TRBV2	TRBJ2-2	CASSDHTAGTGELFF	TGTGCCAGCAGTGACCACACGGCGGGAACCGGGGAGCTGTTTTTT
-	-	TRBV4-1	TRBJ1-6	CASSQRRDNSPLHF	TGCGCCAGCAGCCAACGTCGGGATAATTCACCCCTCCACTTT
-	-	TRBV4-1	TRBJ2-5	CASSQRKDETQYF	TGCGCCAGCAGCCAAAGAAAGGACGAGACCCAGTACTTC
-	-	TRBV12-3/TRBV12-4	TRBJ1-5	CASSLNNQPQHF	TGTGCCAGCAGTTTAAACAATCAGCCCCAGCATTTT
-	TRBD1	TRBV6-7	TRBJ2-7	CASSNHQGAQESGLREQYF	TGTGCCAGCAGCAACCATCAGGGGGCCCAAGAATCCGGTCTCCGAGAGCAGTACTTC
-	-	TRBV10-3	TRBJ1-3	CAIRSAEGSGNTIYF	TGTGCCATCAGGTCCGCGGAAGGCTCTGGAAACACCATATATTTT
-	-	TRBV5-4	TRBJ2-2	CASSPNTGELFF	TGTGCCAGCAGCCCTAACACCGGGGAGCTGTTTTTT
few	-	TRBV15	TRBJ1-2	CATSGRGKTGYTF	TGTGCCACCAGCGGGAGAGGGAAGACTGGCTACACCTTC
-	-	TRBV10-2	TRBJ1-5	CASSGEGTYSNQPQHF	TGCGCCAGCAGTGGTGAAGGAACATATAGCAATCAGCCCCAGCATTTT
once	-	TRBV7-9	TRBJ1-4	CASSLGLGLTTNEKLFF	TGTGCCAGCAGCTTAGGTCTAGGGTTGACAACTAATGAAAAACTGTTTTTT
-	-	TRBV24-1	TRBJ1-1	CATTAGMNTEAFF	TGTGCCACCACGGCAGGAATGAACACTGAAGCTTTCTTT
-	-	TRBV4-2	TRBJ2-7	CASLSDSYEQYF	TGTGCCAGCTTATCGGACTCCTACGAGCAGTACTTC
-	-	TRBV5-6	TRBJ2-3	CASSPSPQSRDTQYF	TGTGCCAGCAGCCCCTCCCCGCAGTCTCGAGATACGCAGTATTTT
once	TRBD1	TRBV2	TRBJ1-1	CASKLGQGAEAFF	TGTGCCAGCAAGCTAGGACAGGGCGCTGAAGCTTTCTTT